This T cell receptor (beta chain) appears in the sequencing data of a study of identical twins. Unique molecular identifiers were in the cDNA, with template-switch universal primer binding. TCRdb ran MiXCR on the 5' RACE reads and lists one entry per CDR3 protein. The profile covers under 450,000 distinct CDR3 sequences, with roughly 20% appearing a single time and around 12% taken by the ten largest. The CDR3 totals 16 residues. The germline CDR1 and CDR2 sequences are SGHVS and FQNEAQ. V dropped 5 bases and J dropped 3 bases, with 20 bases sitting between them. The chain uses TRBV7-8 and TRBJ2-7, with D perhaps TRBD1 or TRBD2 (5 bases each). The TCR originated in a man aged 50 to 59 in good health. The sequencing sample was made of naive T cells sorted from blood. In DNA, the CDR3 is TGTGCCAGCAGCCCCTCAGGTGGGGGAGTACTCTACGAGCAGTACTTC. Its translation is CASSPSGGGVLYEQYF.